The rows below give T cell receptor beta chains drawn from one sample of a study of blood T cell repertoires in COVID-19. Assay: immunoSEQ multiplex PCR; the TCRdb copy retains only in-frame clones and omits some. The table shows 330,000 or so clones, with approximately 90% occurring only once. Material for sequencing was peripheral blood. These receptor sequences come from a man aged 25 to 45 with COVID-19, enrolled during active disease. Both conserved end residues are part of each CDR3. D genes are given only for firm matches. Size values are once, few and many counts, or a class for expanded clones, and some rows have none.

V	J	D	size	DNA	CDR3
TRBV4-2	TRBJ2-6	-	-	TGTGCCAGCAGCCAAGATGGGGGCGGGGGCCGTTCTGGGGCCAACGTCCTGACTTTC	CASSQDGGGGRSGANVLTF
TRBV7-9	TRBJ2-5	-	-	TGTGCCAGCAGCTTACCGGCACAGAGCCTTCAAGAGACCCAGTACTTC	CASSLPAQSLQETQYF
TRBV7-9	TRBJ1-6	TRBD1	-	TGTGCCAGCAGTCTGGACAGGGACAGTAATTCACCCCTCCACTTT	CASSLDRDSNSPLHF
TRBV11-2	TRBJ2-7	TRBD1	once	TGTGCCAGCAGCTTAGTTTTTGGACAGGGGTACGAGCAGTACTTC	CASSLVFGQGYEQYF
TRBV7-9	TRBJ2-1	TRBD1	-	TGTGCCAGCAGCTTAGCCCAGGGGGTTACGAATGAGCAGTTCTTC	CASSLAQGVTNEQFF
TRBV10-3	TRBJ2-5	TRBD2	-	TGTGCCATCAGTGAGTCCGTTAGCGGGTGGGAGACCCAGTACTTC	CAISESVSGWETQYF
TRBV2	TRBJ2-5	-	few	TGTGCCAGCAGTGAACTGTCCCAGGTCCTCCAAGAGACCCAGTACTTC	CASSELSQVLQETQYF
TRBV19	TRBJ2-3	-	-	TGTGCCAGTAGTATAGGCGGGACCCCTTCTACAGATACGCAGTATTTT	CASSIGGTPSTDTQYF
TRBV5-5	TRBJ2-1	-	-	TGTGCCAGCAGCTTGGTGGCGGTACTCAATGAGCAGTTCTTC	CASSLVAVLNEQFF
TRBV3-1/TRBV3-2	TRBJ1-3	-	-	TGTGCCAGCAGCCAAGATCAGTATGTGGGAAACACCATATATTTT	CASSQDQYVGNTIYF
TRBV19	TRBJ2-3	-	many	TGTGCCAGTAGTATAGGGCAGGGTGCAGATACGCAGTATTTT	CASSIGQGADTQYF
TRBV7-6	TRBJ2-5	TRBD2	-	TGTGCCAGCAGCGAGACTAGCGGGAGTTCGCTGGAGACCCAGTACTTC	CASSETSGSSLETQYF
TRBV4-2	TRBJ2-1	TRBD2	-	TGTGCCAGCAGCACACTAGCGGGGGCGTTTTATGAGCAGTTCTTC	CASSTLAGAFYEQFF
TRBV11-3	TRBJ2-3	TRBD2	-	TGTGCCAGCAGCAGGACTAGCGGGAGTGCAGATACGCAGTATTTT	CASSRTSGSADTQYF
TRBV23-1	TRBJ1-2	-	-	TGCGCCAGCAGTCAATCGACGGCAGACATGGTTGGCTACACCTTC	CASSQSTADMVGYTF
TRBV4-1	TRBJ1-2	TRBD1	-	TGCGCCAGCAGCCAAGATAGGTTCTGGGGGACAGGGGGCTACTATGGCTACACCTTC	CASSQDRFWGTGGYYGYTF
TRBV7-2	TRBJ2-2	-	-	TGTGCCAGCAGCTTAGTACAGAACACCGGGGAGCTGTTTTTT	CASSLVQNTGELFF
TRBV2	TRBJ1-1	TRBD1	many	TGTGCCAGCAGTGAAGCGTCGACAGGGGTGACTGAAGCTTTCTTT	CASSEASTGVTEAFF
TRBV10-3	TRBJ1-2	TRBD1	-	TGTGCCATCAGTGAGTCGGCAGGGGGTATGGACTATGGCTACACCTTC	CAISESAGGMDYGYTF
TRBV11-3	TRBJ2-5	TRBD1	-	TGTGCCAGCAGCACCTGGACAGGGGGGATGGAGACCCAGTACTTC	CASSTWTGGMETQYF
TRBV7-9	TRBJ1-1	TRBD1	-	TGTGCCAGCAGAAAGATGGGACAGCCCATGAACACTGAAGCTTTCTTT	CASRKMGQPMNTEAFF
TRBV7-2	TRBJ1-3	-	-	TGTGCCAGCAGCAAGACAGTTGTACTCGGAAACACCATATATTTT	CASSKTVVLGNTIYF
TRBV7-2	TRBJ2-1	-	-	TGTGCCAGCACCCCCCCGTTAAGGCGGGCTTCCTACAATGAGCAGTTCTTC	CASTPPLRRASYNEQFF
TRBV5-1	TRBJ2-5	-	-	TGCGCCAGCAGCTTGAGGGACAGCGGGGAGACCCAGTACTTC	CASSLRDSGETQYF
TRBV5-8	TRBJ1-5	-	-	TGTGCCAGCAGCTTTTCCGGGTGGGGCCCGCGAGGGCCCCAGCATTTT	CASSFSGWGPRGPQHF
TRBV6-2/TRBV6-3	TRBJ2-2	TRBD1	-	TGTGCCAGCAGTCGACAGGGGGCTCCCACCGGGGAGCTGTTTTTT	CASSRQGAPTGELFF
TRBV3-1/TRBV3-2	TRBJ2-3	-	once	TGTGCCAGCAGCCAATCATTAGATACGCAGTATTTT	CASSQSLDTQYF
TRBV4-2	TRBJ2-7	TRBD1	-	TGTGCCAGCAGCTACTACAGGGGGCGATCCTACGAGCAGTACTTC	CASSYYRGRSYEQYF
TRBV7-2	TRBJ2-7	TRBD2	once	TGTGCCAGCAGCTTTTCTAGCGGCGAGCAGTACTTC	CASSFSSGEQYF
TRBV6-5	TRBJ1-2	TRBD1	once	TGTGCCAGCTTTTTAGGACAGGGACATGGGGATGGCTACACCTTC	CASFLGQGHGDGYTF
TRBV28	TRBJ2-7	TRBD2	-	TGTGCCAGCAGAGCGGGAGGGGGAACCTACGAGCAGTACTTC	CASRAGGGTYEQYF
TRBV6-4	TRBJ2-1	TRBD2	-	TGTGCCAGCAGTGGCGGGACTAGCGGCAACAATGAGCAGTTCTTC	CASSGGTSGNNEQFF
TRBV27	TRBJ1-1	-	-	TGTGCCAGCAGTAGGGGGGGCACTGAAGCTTTCTTT	CASSRGGTEAFF
TRBV28	TRBJ2-6	TRBD1	-	TGTGCCAGCAACATGGACAGGGCTCGCTCTGGGGCCAACGTCCTGACTTTC	CASNMDRARSGANVLTF
TRBV19	TRBJ1-5	TRBD1	-	TGTGCCAGTAGTATCTTAGGACAGGCGGATCAGCCCCAGCATTTT	CASSILGQADQPQHF
TRBV7-8	TRBJ1-2	-	-	TGTGCCAGCAGCCAGGGGAGGGGGAACTATGGCTACACCTTC	CASSQGRGNYGYTF
TRBV7-9	TRBJ2-5	TRBD2	-	TGTGCCAGCAGCAACGGACTAGCTGATCAAGAGACCCAGTACTTC	CASSNGLADQETQYF
TRBV18	TRBJ2-5	TRBD1	-	TGTGCCAGCTCACCACCTCCGACAGGGGGCGCGGAGACCCAGTACTTC	CASSPPPTGGAETQYF
TRBV19	TRBJ2-6	-	-	TGTGCCAGCCGGACAGTCAGCTCTGGGGCCAACGTCCTGACTTTC	CASRTVSSGANVLTF
TRBV12-3/TRBV12-4	TRBJ1-1	TRBD1	-	TGTGCCAGCAGGATACAGGGGGGCACTGAAGCTTTCTTT	CASRIQGGTEAFF
TRBV29-1	TRBJ2-5	TRBD2	-	TGCAGCGTTGAACGTGGGGCAGGCTTGGGAGGGGAGACCCAGTACTTC	CSVERGAGLGGETQYF
TRBV11-2	TRBJ1-2	-	-	TGTGCCAGCAGCATACCGGGACTCGGTAACTATGGCTACACCTTC	CASSIPGLGNYGYTF
TRBV12-5	TRBJ2-1	TRBD2	-	TGTGCTAGTGGTTTGGTCCCCCTCGGACTAGCGGGAGGGCCGAATCTCGGTAATGAGCAGTTCTTC	CASGLVPLGLAGGPNLGNEQFF
TRBV11-2	TRBJ2-2	-	-	TGTGCCAGCAGCTTCAGGCCCAACCTCGGGAACACCGGGGAGCTGTTTTTT	CASSFRPNLGNTGELFF
TRBV18	TRBJ1-1	-	-	TGTGCCAGCTCACCAGGCGACAGACCTCAAGCTTTCTTT	CASSPGDRPQAFF
TRBV27	TRBJ2-7	TRBD2	-	TGTGCCAGCAGTCCCCGACTAGCGGGAGTCCAATTCCCCTACGAGCAGTACTTC	CASSPRLAGVQFPYEQYF
TRBV28	TRBJ1-2	-	-	TGTGCCAGCAGTGTAGTCAACTATGGCTACACCTTC	CASSVVNYGYTF
TRBV28	TRBJ1-1	-	-	TGTGCCAGCAGTTTCTACAGGGAAGCTTTCTTT	CASSFYREAFF
TRBV3-1/TRBV3-2	TRBJ1-3	-	-	TGTGCCAGCAGCCCCTACAGCAACACCATATATTTT	CASSPYSNTIYF
TRBV7-3	TRBJ2-1	-	-	TGTGCCAGCAGCCCCGGTTCCCATGAGCAGTTCTTC	CASSPGSHEQFF
TRBV10-3	TRBJ1-5	-	-	TGTACCATCAGTGGGGGGGGGTTCAATCAGCCCCAGCATTTT	CTISGGGFNQPQHF
TRBV12-3/TRBV12-4	TRBJ1-2	TRBD1	-	TGTGCCAGCACCAGGACAGGGTTGGCTGGCTACACCTTC	CASTRTGLAGYTF